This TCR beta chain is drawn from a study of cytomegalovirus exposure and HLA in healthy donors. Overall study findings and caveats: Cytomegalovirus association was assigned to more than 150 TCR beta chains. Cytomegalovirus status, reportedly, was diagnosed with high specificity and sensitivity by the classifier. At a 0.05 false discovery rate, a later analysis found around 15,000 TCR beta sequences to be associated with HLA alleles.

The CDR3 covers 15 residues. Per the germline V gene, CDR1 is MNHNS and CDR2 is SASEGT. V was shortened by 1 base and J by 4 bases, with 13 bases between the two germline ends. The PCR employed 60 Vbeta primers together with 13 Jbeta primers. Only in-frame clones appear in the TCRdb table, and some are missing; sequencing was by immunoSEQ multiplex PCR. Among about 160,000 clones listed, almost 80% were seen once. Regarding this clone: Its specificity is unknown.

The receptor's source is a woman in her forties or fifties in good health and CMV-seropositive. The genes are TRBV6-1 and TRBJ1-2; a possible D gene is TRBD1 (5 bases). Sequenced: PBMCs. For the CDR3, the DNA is TGTGCCAGCAGTGAAGTCGCAGGGTCCGCCTATGGCTACACCTTC. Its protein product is CASSEVAGSAYGYTF.